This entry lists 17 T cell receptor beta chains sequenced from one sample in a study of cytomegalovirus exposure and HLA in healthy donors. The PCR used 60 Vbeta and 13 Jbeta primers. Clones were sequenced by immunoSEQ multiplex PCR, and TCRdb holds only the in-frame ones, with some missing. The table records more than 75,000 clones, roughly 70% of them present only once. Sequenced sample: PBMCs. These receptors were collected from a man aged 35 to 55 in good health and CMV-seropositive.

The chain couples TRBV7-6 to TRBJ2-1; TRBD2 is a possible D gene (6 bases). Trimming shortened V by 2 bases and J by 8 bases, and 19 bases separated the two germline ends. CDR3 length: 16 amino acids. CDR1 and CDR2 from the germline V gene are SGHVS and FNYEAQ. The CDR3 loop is CASSLRSPGEFHEQFF. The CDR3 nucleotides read TGTGCCAGCAGCTTACGTAGTCCGGGAGAATTCCATGAGCAGTTCTTC.

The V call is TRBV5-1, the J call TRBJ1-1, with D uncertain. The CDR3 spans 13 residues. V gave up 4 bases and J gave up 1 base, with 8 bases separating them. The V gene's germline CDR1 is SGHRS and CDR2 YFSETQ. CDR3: CASSRDWNTEAFF. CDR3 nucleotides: TGCGCCAGCAGCCGTGACTGGAACACTGAAGCTTTCTTT. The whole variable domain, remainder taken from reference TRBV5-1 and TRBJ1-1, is KAGVTQTPRYLIKTRGQQVTLSCSPISGHRSVSWYQQTPGQGLQFLFEYFSETQRNKGNFPGRFSGRQFSNSRSEMNVSTLELGDSALYLCASSRDWNTEAFFGQGTRLTVV.

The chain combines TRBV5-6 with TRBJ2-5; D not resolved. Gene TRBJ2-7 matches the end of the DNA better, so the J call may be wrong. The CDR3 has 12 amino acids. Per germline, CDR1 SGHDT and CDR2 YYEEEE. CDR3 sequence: CASSHLSSEQYF. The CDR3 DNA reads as TGTGCCAGCAGCCACCTTAGTTCCGAGCAGTACTTC.

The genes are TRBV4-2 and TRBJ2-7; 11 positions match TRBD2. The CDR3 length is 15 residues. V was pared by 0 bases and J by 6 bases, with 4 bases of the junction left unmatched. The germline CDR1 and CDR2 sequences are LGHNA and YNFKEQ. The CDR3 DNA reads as TGTGCCAGCAGCCAAGAGACTAGCGGGAAGAGCGAGCAGTACTTC. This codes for CASSQETSGKSEQYF.

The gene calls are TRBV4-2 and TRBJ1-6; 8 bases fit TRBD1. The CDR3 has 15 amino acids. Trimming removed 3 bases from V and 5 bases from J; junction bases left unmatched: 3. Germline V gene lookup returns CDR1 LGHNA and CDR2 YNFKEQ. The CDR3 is CASSHPTGDNSPLHF. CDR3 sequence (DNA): TGTGCCAGCAGCCATCCGACAGGGGATAATTCACCCCTCCACTTT.

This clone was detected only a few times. DNA for the CDR3: TGTGCCAGCAGCTCGGACAGGGTTCAGCCCCAGCATTTT. This gives the protein CASSSDRVQPQHF. The gene calls are TRBV7-9 and TRBJ1-5; 8 bases line up with TRBD1. The CDR3 is 13 amino acids. After removal of 4 bases from V and 6 bases from J, the junction contained 2 bases not matched to a gene. Germline CDR1 SEHNR, CDR2 FQNEAQ (reference sequence).

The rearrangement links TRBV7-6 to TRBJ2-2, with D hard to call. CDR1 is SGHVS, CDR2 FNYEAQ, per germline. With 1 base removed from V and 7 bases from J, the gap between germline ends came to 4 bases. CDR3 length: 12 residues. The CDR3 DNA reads TGTGCCAGCAGCTTAGTCGGCGGGGAGCTGTTTTTT. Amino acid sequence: CASSLVGGELFF.

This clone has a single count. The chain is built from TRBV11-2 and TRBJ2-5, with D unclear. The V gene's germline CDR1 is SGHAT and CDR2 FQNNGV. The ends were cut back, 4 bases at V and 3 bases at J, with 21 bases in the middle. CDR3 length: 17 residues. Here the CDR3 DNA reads TGTGCCAGCAGCTACACGGCGGTCTACGGTGTAAAAGAGACCCAGTACTTC. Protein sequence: CASSYTAVYGVKETQYF.

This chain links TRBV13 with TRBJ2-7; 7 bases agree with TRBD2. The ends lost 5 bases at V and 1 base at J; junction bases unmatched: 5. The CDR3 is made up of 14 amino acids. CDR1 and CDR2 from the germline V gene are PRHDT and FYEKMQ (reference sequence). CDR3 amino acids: CASSGREWSYEQYF. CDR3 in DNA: TGTGCCAGCAGCGGGCGGGAGTGGTCCTACGAGCAGTACTTC.

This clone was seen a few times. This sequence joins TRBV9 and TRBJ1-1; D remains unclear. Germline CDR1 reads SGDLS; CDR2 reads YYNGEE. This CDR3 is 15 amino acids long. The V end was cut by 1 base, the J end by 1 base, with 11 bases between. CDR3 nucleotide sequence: TGTGCCAGCAGCGTAACAGACCGCCCGAACACTGAAGCTTTCTTT. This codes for CASSVTDRPNTEAFF.

The CDR3, as DNA: TGCGCCAGCAGCTTGGAGGCAGGGGTTCAGCCCCAGCATTTT. It specifies CASSLEAGVQPQHF. The genes are TRBV5-1 and TRBJ1-5, with D tentatively TRBD1 (6 bases). CDR3 size: 14 residues. Trimming stripped 0 bases from V and 6 bases from J, with 10 bases between. Germline loops: CDR1 SGHRS, CDR2 YFSETQ.

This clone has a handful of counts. CDR3 nucleotides: TGTGCCAGCAGCCATTGGGGGGGACAACTGTTTTTT. Its protein product is CASSHWGGQLFF. This chain joins TRBV4-2 and TRBJ1-4, with a possible D match to TRBD1 (5 bases). This CDR3 region has 12 residues. V lost 3 bases, J lost 12 bases, and 11 bases lay in between. Germline values: CDR1 LGHNA, CDR2 YNFKEQ.

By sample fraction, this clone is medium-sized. Written as DNA, the CDR3 is TGTGCCAGCACAATGACAGGGAGCTATAATTCACCCCTCCACTTT. It encodes CASTMTGSYNSPLHF. This chain uses TRBV6-1 with TRBJ1-6; the match to TRBD1 covers 7 bases. The CDR3 is 15 amino acids. Trimming cost V 7 bases and J 3 bases; bases outside gene matches: 6. Germline CDR1 is MNHNS and CDR2 is SASEGT.

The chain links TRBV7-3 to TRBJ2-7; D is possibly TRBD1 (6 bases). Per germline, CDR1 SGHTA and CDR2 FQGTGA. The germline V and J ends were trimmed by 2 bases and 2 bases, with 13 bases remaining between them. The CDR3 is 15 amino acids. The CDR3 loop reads CASSLAATGAYEQYF. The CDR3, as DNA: TGTGCCAGCAGCTTAGCGGCGACAGGAGCCTACGAGCAGTACTTC.

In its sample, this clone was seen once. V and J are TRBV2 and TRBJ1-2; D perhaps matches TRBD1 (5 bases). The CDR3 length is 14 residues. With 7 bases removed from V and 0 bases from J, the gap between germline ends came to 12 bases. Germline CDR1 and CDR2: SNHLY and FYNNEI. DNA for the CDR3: TGTGCCAGCACGGGCGGGACCTCTAACTATGGCTACACCTTC. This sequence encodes CASTGGTSNYGYTF.

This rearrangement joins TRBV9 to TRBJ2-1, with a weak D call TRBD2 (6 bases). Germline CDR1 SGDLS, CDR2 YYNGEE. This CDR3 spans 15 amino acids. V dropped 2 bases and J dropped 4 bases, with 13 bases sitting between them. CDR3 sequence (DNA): TGTGCCAGCAGCGTTTCGGGAGCGGAATACAATGAGCAGTTCTTC. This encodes CASSVSGAEYNEQFF.

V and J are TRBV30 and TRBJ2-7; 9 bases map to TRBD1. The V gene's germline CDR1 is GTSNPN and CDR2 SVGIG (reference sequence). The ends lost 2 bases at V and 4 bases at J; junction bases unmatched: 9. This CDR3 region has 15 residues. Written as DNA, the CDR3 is TGTGCCTGGAGTCCGGGGACAGGGTACGGATACGAGCAGTACTTC. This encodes CAWSPGTGYGYEQYF. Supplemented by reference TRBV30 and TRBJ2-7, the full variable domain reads SQTIHQWPATLVQPVGSPLSLECTVEGTSNPNLYWYRQAAGRGLQLLFYSVGIGQISSEVPQNLSASRPQDRQFILSSKKLLLSDSGFYLCAWSPGTGYGYEQYFGPGTRLTVT.